This TCR beta chain comes out of a study of T cell changes during pregnancy in multiple sclerosis. The ends were cut back, 5 bases at V and 3 bases at J, with 22 bases in the middle. The CDR3 contains 17 residues. Germline loops: CDR1 SEHNR, CDR2 FQNEAQ (reference sequence). The repertoire was sequenced with immunoSEQ multiplex PCR; TCRdb's copy has only in-frame clones and lacks some. The sample lists around 34,000 clones; around 90% were seen once. The sequence derives from a female donor with multiple sclerosis, enrolled in a pregnancy study. The V and J genes are TRBV7-9 and TRBJ1-2; TRBD1 might be the D (5 bases). The source material was CD8+ T cells from peripheral blood mononuclear cells, sampled after pregnancy. The CDR3 DNA sequence: TGTGCCAGCAGCCCTGGGGGGAGTTCTGGATGGTACTATGGCTACACCTTC. This encodes CASSPGGSSGWYYGYTF.